The T cell receptor (beta chain) described here comes from a study of cytomegalovirus exposure and HLA in healthy donors. With respect to this clone: The antigen is undetermined.

The study ran its PCR with 60 Vbeta and 13 Jbeta primers. Sequenced by immunoSEQ multiplex PCR; TCRdb stores in-frame clones only, minus some. The sample lists 150,000 to 200,000 clones; around 79% were seen once. Despite likely unrecorded immune exposures, the donors were nominally healthy at the time of sampling. The length of the CDR3 is 14 residues. The V and J ends lost 3 bases and 4 bases respectively, with 12 bases between them. Germline lookup yields CDR1 MNHEY and CDR2 SMNVEV (reference sequence). General study points: In a later analysis, V- and J-gene trimming of beta chains associated with a DCLRE1C missense variant, replicated independently. Rarity characterized most TCR sequences, yet some public TCRs appeared in many donors.

The chain uses TRBV27 and TRBJ2-5, with D unclear. This TCR derives from a woman aged 45-59 years in good health and CMV-seropositive. Sequencing was performed on PBMCs. The CDR3 region is CASSFSGMGETQYF. As DNA, the CDR3 is TGTGCCAGCAGTTTTTCAGGAATGGGAGAGACCCAGTACTTC.